This T cell receptor beta chain was sequenced for a study of T cell clonality in common variable immunodeficiency. Sample share makes this clone medium-sized. Antigen: not known. The read stops 3 residues short of the end of the CDR3; the missing end is completed from the germline J gene. Control and CVID samples contributed equal amounts of genomic DNA. Sequencing was performed with immunoSEQ multiplex PCR; in TCRdb, only in-frame clones are kept and a portion is missing. Singletons are absent from the sample, which has about 8,000 clones. The CDR3 is made up of 15 amino acids. The V gene's germline CDR1 is KGHSH and CDR2 LQKENI. J gave up 4 bases and V 6 bases, and 10 bases lay outside the gene matches. Study-level results: Fewer TCRbeta clones were shared among CVID subjects than controls. Reportedly, TCR beta sequences from common variable immunodeficiency showed fewer deletions and N-nucleotide insertions. T cell subpopulation sequencing would be needed to explain CVID clonality.

The clonotype originates from a human donor with common variable immunodeficiency. Sequenced material: peripheral blood mononuclear cells. The gene calls are TRBV18 and TRBJ2-3; 7 bases are a match to TRBD1. CDR3 sequence reads: CASSPIDRVPDTQYF. The DNA read from the CDR3 is TGTGCCAGCTCTCCTATCGACAGGGTCCCAGATACG.